One and the same sample provided the 2 T cell receptor beta chains below, sequenced in a study of early T cells in non-severe SARS-CoV-2 infection. In TCRdb, the 5' RACE reads were re-called with MiXCR into one record per CDR3 protein. The repertoire holds 25,000 to 35,000 distinct CDR3 sequences, with about 3.9% as singletons. The specimen sequenced was whole blood. Receptors originate from an adult who was a healthcare worker with PCR-confirmed SARS-CoV-2 infection or an uninfected control (not recorded which).

This clonotype was observed at least ten times. The chain employs TRBV13 and TRBJ1-6, with D tentatively TRBD1 (6 bases). The CDR3 contains 14 residues. The germline gives CDR1 PRHDT, CDR2 FYEKMQ (reference sequence). The V end lost 2 bases, the J end lost 7 bases, and 9 bases lay between the germline ends. CDR3 in DNA: TGTGCCAGCAGCTTACAGGGGCAAAATTCACCCCTCCACTTT. Protein sequence: CASSLQGQNSPLHF.

This clonotype showed up just a few times. DNA for the CDR3: TGTGCCAGCAGTCCCTGGGGACAGGGGTTTAACACTGAAGCTTTCTTT. Translating gives CASSPWGQGFNTEAFF. The chain combines TRBV6-5 with TRBJ1-1; 10 nucleotides align to TRBD1. In germline, CDR1 is MNHEY, CDR2 SVGAGI. V lost 5 bases, J lost 2 bases, and 8 bases stayed unmatched. CDR3 length: 16 amino acids.